This TCR beta chain comes out of a study of blood T cell repertoires in COVID-19. Germline CDR1 and CDR2: SGHNT and YENEEA. V lost 2 bases and J 0 bases, leaving 4 bases between the germline ends. The CDR3 is made up of 13 amino acids. Using immunoSEQ multiplex PCR, the repertoire was profiled, and TCRdb retains in-frame clones only, with some absent. The table lists about 270,000 clones, about 91% of them singletons. On this clone itself: This same CDR3 is encoded by further DNA sequences in the sample.

The source is a woman between 40 and 50 years old with acute COVID-19. Sequencing was carried out using PBMCs or T cells enriched from blood (not recorded which). The J gene is TRBJ1-1, the V gene TRBV11-3, with D uncertain. CDR3 residues: CASSLYMNTEAFF. CDR3 sequence (DNA): TGTGCCAGCAGCTTATACATGAACACTGAAGCTTTCTTT. The whole variable domain, remainder taken from reference TRBV11-3 and TRBJ1-1, is EAGVVQSPRYKIIEKKQPVAFWCNPISGHNTLYWYLQNLGQGPELLIRYENEEAVDDSQLPKDRFSAERLKGVDSTLKIQPAELGDSAVYLCASSLYMNTEAFFGQGTRLTVV.